These 29 T cell receptor beta chains came from one sample sequenced in a study of T-cell reconstitution after alpha-beta-depleted transplantation in children. Researchers prepared the TCRbeta library using unique molecular identifiers, the study reports. MiXCR, applied by TCRdb to the PCR reads, yields one record per CDR3 protein. The sample has about 310,000 distinct CDR3 sequences, more than 20% seen once; the top ten hold 11%. Sequencing was performed on PBMCs, mostly from graft donor cells, taken 180 days after TCRalphabeta/CD19-depleted stem cell transplant. The origin of the receptors is a male patient younger than 18 who had a stem cell transplant for acute lymphoblastic leukemia, so the T cells may come from the graft donor.

V usage is TRBV27 and J usage is TRBJ2-7; 9 nucleotides align to TRBD1. Germline CDR1 is MNHEY and CDR2 is SMNVEV (reference sequence). The CDR3 is 15 residues long. With V trimmed by 5 bases and J by 6 bases, 11 bases remained unmatched. In DNA, the CDR3 is TGTGCCAGCAGTCCCCTGGGGACAGGGTCTTTCGAGCAGTACTTC. This translates into CASSPLGTGSFEQYF.

Note on this clonotype: The junction departs from the called germline gene at one end, perhaps through a read error. This chain uses TRBV5-1 with TRBJ2-7, with D perhaps matching TRBD1 (6 bases). The germline CDR1 and CDR2 sequences are SGHRS and YFSETQ. This CDR3 contains 14 residues. As DNA, the CDR3 is TGCGCCAGCAGCTCAAGTAGTGGGGGCTACGCGCAGTACTTC. Its translation is CASSSSSGGYAQYF.

In its sample, this clonotype was seen a few times. V gene TRBV20-1 combines with J gene TRBJ2-7; tentatively, D is TRBD2 (5 bases). The CDR3 is made up of 12 amino acids. V was clipped by 3 bases and J by 6 bases, with 12 bases between them. The germline gives CDR1 DFQATT, CDR2 SNEGSKA (reference sequence). The CDR3 DNA is TGCAGTGCTAGTGCGATCGGGGTCGAGCAGTACTTC. It yields the protein CSASAIGVEQYF.

In its sample, this clonotype was seen once. The chain uses TRBV18 and TRBJ2-1; D is unclear. This CDR3 has 12 amino acids. Deletions cut 3 bases from V and 6 bases from J, with 6 bases between. Germline CDR1 and CDR2: KGHSH and LQKENI. Here the CDR3 DNA reads TGTGCCAGCTCACCGATTACCAATGAGCAGTTCTTC. As protein: CASSPITNEQFF.

In this sample, this clonotype turned up a few times. The chain employs TRBV7-8 and TRBJ1-1; perhaps TRBD1 as D (5 bases). Between the trimmed V and J ends, which lost 5 bases and 11 bases, there was a span of 18 bases. The CDR3 has 13 residues. CDR1 is SGHVS, CDR2 FQNEAQ, per germline. The DNA for the CDR3 is TGTGCCAGCAGCCCCCGGGACCCTGTGGGGGCTTTCTTT. Translation gives CASSPRDPVGAFF.

The chain links TRBV20-1 to TRBJ2-5; a weak D match, TRBD1 (5 bases). Germline V gene data show CDR1 as DFQATT and CDR2 as SNEGSKA (reference sequence). The V end was cut by 3 bases, the J end by 7 bases, with 15 bases between. This CDR3 region has 13 residues. This CDR3 is CSARETVEGTQYF. DNA for the CDR3: TGCAGTGCTAGGGAGACAGTCGAAGGGACCCAGTACTTC.

CDR3: CASRSTGMGETQYF. The DNA of the CDR3 is TGTGCCAGCCGCTCGACAGGGATGGGAGAGACCCAGTACTTC. The chain employs TRBV7-9 and TRBJ2-5; 7 bases map to TRBD1. V dropped 8 bases and J dropped 4; count of bases not matched to a gene: 10. The CDR3 loop spans 14 amino acids. Germline lookup yields CDR1 SEHNR and CDR2 FQNEAQ (reference sequence).

V and J are TRBV5-6 and TRBJ2-3; D is undetermined. Germline CDR1 SGHDT, CDR2 YYEEEE. The V gene lost 4 bases and the J gene lost 1 base, with 13 bases spanning the gap. The length of the CDR3 is 15 residues. The CDR3 DNA reads TGTGCCAGCAGCCCGTGCCCATCCTGCACAGATACGCAGTATTTT. Translated, it gives CASSPCPSCTDTQYF.

This clonotype has a handful of counts. This sequence joins TRBV7-6 and TRBJ2-7; 10 nucleotides agree with TRBD2. With 1 base clipped from V and 2 bases from J, the junction kept 8 bases outside the gene matches. The CDR3 contains 17 residues. Germline V gene sequence: CDR1 SGHVS, CDR2 FNYEAQ. Here the CDR3 reads CASSLVGQGLAAYEQYF. CDR3 bases: TGTGCCAGCAGCTTAGTTGGACAAGGACTAGCGGCCTACGAGCAGTACTTC.

There are a few counts of this clonotype. The chain combines TRBV7-9 with TRBJ2-1; D is unresolved. The germline V gene has CDR1 SEHNR and CDR2 FQNEAQ (reference sequence). V was trimmed by 7 bases and J by 12 bases, leaving 10 bases between them. The CDR3 spans 10 residues. The CDR3 reads CASTPSGQFF. DNA for the CDR3: TGTGCCAGCACCCCTTCGGGGCAGTTCTTC.

This clonotype has ten or more counts. The chain combines TRBV29-1 with TRBJ2-7; 8 bases are shared with TRBD2. The CDR3 length is 15 residues. Germline CDR1 is SQVTM and CDR2 is ANQGSEA. V lost 7 bases to trimming and J lost 4 bases; unmatched junction nucleotides: 15. DNA for the CDR3: TGCAGCGCCCGGACCGGGACTAGAAGGAGTTACGAGCAGTACTTC. The encoded protein is CSARTGTRRSYEQYF.

To note about this clonotype: Given a much more abundant clone one base away, this may be a read error. This rearrangement joins TRBV5-1 to TRBJ2-5; no definite D call. This CDR3 is 15 amino acids long. The germline V and J ends were trimmed by 0 bases and 4 bases, with 13 bases remaining between them. Germline CDR1 reads SGHRS; CDR2 reads YFSETQ. CDR3 amino acids: CASSLGWSMGETQYF. In DNA form, the CDR3 reads TGCGCCAGCAGCTTGGGGTGGTCGATGGGAGAGACCCAGTACTTC.

The chain joins TRBV5-1 to TRBJ2-1; possible D gene TRBD2, 5 bases. The V gene lost 5 bases and the J gene lost 4 bases, with 10 bases spanning the gap. The length of the CDR3 is 13 residues. Per germline, CDR1 SGHRS and CDR2 YFSETQ. The CDR3 sequence is CASRQAEYNEQFF. Written as DNA, the CDR3 is TGCGCCAGCAGGCAAGCGGAGTACAATGAGCAGTTCTTC.

This clonotype was observed at least ten times. The chain recombines TRBV5-6 with TRBJ2-1; D is uncertain. The CDR3 contains 12 residues. Trimming pared 1 base from V and 4 bases from J, leaving 3 bases between. Germline CDR1 reads SGHDT; CDR2 reads YYEEEE. The CDR3 spells CASSLRYNEQFF. The CDR3 DNA is TGTGCCAGCAGCTTGCGTTACAATGAGCAGTTCTTC.

J is TRBJ2-7 and V is TRBV7-9; TRBD1 agrees at 9 bases. The CDR3 extends over 15 amino acids. Losses at the gene ends were 2 bases for V and 3 bases for J; bases not matched to a gene: 5. CDR1 SEHNR and CDR2 FQNEAQ come from the germline V gene (reference sequence). The DNA for the CDR3 is TGTGCCAGCAGCTTATTATGGGGACAGGGCTACGAGCAGTACTTC. This gives the protein CASSLLWGQGYEQYF.

The gene calls are TRBV5-1 and TRBJ2-2; the match to TRBD1 covers 8 bases. The germline V gene has CDR1 SGHRS and CDR2 YFSETQ. V gave up 6 bases and J gave up 6 bases; unmatched junction bases: 10. The CDR3 consists of 15 residues. CDR3 loop: CASMIQGGVPGELFF. As DNA, the CDR3 is TGCGCCAGCATGATACAGGGGGGAGTCCCCGGGGAGCTGTTTTTT.

In this sample, this clonotype turned up a few times. V and J are TRBV5-5 and TRBJ2-7; no definite D call. The CDR3 is made up of 13 amino acids. V lost 2 bases and J 7 bases, leaving 13 bases between the germline ends. The germline V gene has CDR1 SGHKS and CDR2 YYEKEE (reference sequence). The DNA for the CDR3 is TGTGCCAGCAGCTTCCCCCCTAGTGAGGAGCAGTACTTC. Residues: CASSFPPSEEQYF.

This clonotype was seen only a few times. The genes are TRBV4-2 and TRBJ2-5; D not certain. Germline-derived CDR1 and CDR2 are LGHNA and YNFKEQ. The length of the CDR3 is 13 residues. V was cut by 4 bases and J by 1 base, with 7 bases left in between. The CDR3 DNA is TGTGCCAGCAGCCGGTACTCCCAAGAGACCCAGTACTTC. It translates to CASSRYSQETQYF.

At least ten counts were recorded for this clonotype. V and J are TRBV5-1 and TRBJ1-1, with D possibly matching TRBD1 (6 bases). Germline V gene sequence: CDR1 SGHRS, CDR2 YFSETQ. V was shortened by 4 bases and J by 0 bases, with 13 bases between the two germline ends. The CDR3 is made up of 15 amino acids. The CDR3 protein is CASSPDSTMNTEAFF. The CDR3 DNA is TGCGCCAGCAGCCCGGACAGTACCATGAACACTGAAGCTTTCTTT.

This CDR3 reads CASSLVAGSDTQYF. The CDR3 DNA follows: TGTGCCAGCAGCTTAGTAGCGGGGTCAGATACGCAGTATTTT. The chain has TRBV7-2 and TRBJ2-3, with 8 bases that match TRBD2. Germline trimming cut 1 base from V and 4 bases from J; bases unmatched to any gene: 1. There are 14 residues in the CDR3. The germline V gene encodes CDR1 SGHTA and CDR2 FQGNSA.

The sample holds one count of this clonotype. The chain carries TRBV19 and TRBJ2-7; TRBD2 aligns across 10 bases. J lost 0 bases, V lost 8 bases, and 7 bases had no gene match. Germline V gene lookup returns CDR1 LNHDA and CDR2 SQIVND (reference sequence). The CDR3 totals 15 residues. The CDR3 loop is CASSLAGKGSYEQYF. The DNA for the CDR3 is TGTGCCAGTTCACTAGCGGGGAAGGGCTCCTACGAGCAGTACTTC.

This clonotype has just a few counts. The chain carries TRBV5-1 and TRBJ2-2; D uncertain. V was pared by 0 bases and J by 0 bases, with 6 bases between. There are 15 residues in the CDR3. Germline V gene lookup returns CDR1 SGHRS and CDR2 YFSETQ. DNA for the CDR3: TGCGCCAGCAGCTTGGTTCAATCGAACACCGGGGAGCTGTTTTTT. The encoded protein is CASSLVQSNTGELFF. Full variable domain (rest looked up from reference TRBV5-1 and TRBJ2-2): KAGVTQTPRYLIKTRGQQVTLSCSPISGHRSVSWYQQTPGQGLQFLFEYFSETQRNKGNFPGRFSGRQFSNSRSEMNVSTLELGDSALYLCASSLVQSNTGELFFGEGSRLTVL.

This clonotype was seen only a few times. The chain joins TRBV24-1 to TRBJ1-2; no clear D. V was cut by 2 bases and J by 8 bases, with 14 bases left in between. Germline values: CDR1 KGHDR, CDR2 SFDVKD. The CDR3 length is 14 residues. The CDR3 sequence is CATSDSSVTVGYTF. The CDR3, as DNA: TGTGCCACCAGTGATTCCAGTGTGACGGTGGGCTACACCTTC.

The rearrangement uses TRBV24-1 and TRBJ1-5; D is possibly TRBD1 (5 bases). CDR1 is KGHDR and CDR2 is SFDVKD in the germline V gene. CDR3 length: 14 residues. Trimming removed 8 bases at V and 2 bases at J, with 12 bases between. CDR3 coding DNA: TGTGCCACCAAGGGGCGTGGTGGCAATCAGCCCCAGCATTTT. Its protein product is CATKGRGGNQPQHF.

This clonotype occurred a few times. The chain uses TRBV20-1 and TRBJ1-5, with a tentative D call TRBD1 (5 bases). CDR3 length equals 15 residues. V was trimmed by 6 bases and J by 2 bases, leaving 17 bases between them. CDR1 is DFQATT, CDR2 SNEGSKA, per germline (reference sequence). DNA of the CDR3: TGCAGTGCGAAAAAGAGGGGTGTTGGCAATCAGCCCCAGCATTTT. Protein: CSAKKRGVGNQPQHF.

This clonotype was seen more than once but under ten times. V and J are TRBV7-2 and TRBJ1-5; D might be TRBD1 (6 bases). Per the germline V gene, CDR1 is SGHTA and CDR2 is FQGNSA. This CDR3 is built from 15 residues. Trimming removed 5 bases at V and 6 bases at J, with 17 bases between. Written as DNA, the CDR3 is TGTGCCAGCAGCCCGGGTCGGGGGGCTAGTCAGCCCCAGCATTTT. Translated, it gives CASSPGRGASQPQHF.

The CDR3 here is CASSTHTRTGNEQFF. The CDR3 nucleotides are TGTGCCAGCAGCACACATACCCGGACGGGGAATGAGCAGTTCTTC. This chain connects TRBV7-9 to TRBJ2-1, with a tentative D call TRBD2 (5 bases). V was shortened by 5 bases and J by 7 bases, with 18 bases between the two germline ends. Germline CDR1 is SEHNR and CDR2 is FQNEAQ (reference sequence). This CDR3 is built from 15 residues.

The CDR3 spells CASSHAGGTEAFF. DNA of the CDR3: TGTGCCAGCAGTCACGCGGGGGGGACTGAAGCTTTCTTT. The rearrangement joins TRBV6-1 to TRBJ1-1; tentatively, D is TRBD1 (5 bases). This CDR3 contains 13 residues. CDR1 and CDR2 (germline): MNHNS, SASEGT. Deletions cut 5 bases from V and 5 bases from J, with 12 bases between.

CDR3 sequence (DNA): TGCGCCAGCAGCCCGCACCGGGGGAGCGAGCAGTACTTC. Translation gives CASSPHRGSEQYF. The chain carries TRBV5-1 and TRBJ2-7, with D possibly TRBD2 on 6 matching bases. V gave up 4 bases and J gave up 6 bases, with 14 bases separating them. This CDR3 region has 13 residues. The germline CDR1 and CDR2 sequences are SGHRS and YFSETQ.